Below are 7 T cell receptor beta chains sequenced from a single sample in a study of T cell changes during pregnancy in multiple sclerosis. Generated by immunoSEQ multiplex PCR, the TCRdb table keeps only in-frame clones and is missing some. The repertoire has about 98,000 clones, about 90% of them found once; the top ten carry approximately 2.2%. The specimen was peripheral blood, collected after pregnancy. These receptors were collected from a female donor in good health, enrolled as a control in a pregnancy study.

This sequence joins TRBV27 and TRBJ2-2, with 7 bases lining up with TRBD1. V lost 5 bases, J lost 3 bases, and 6 bases stayed unmatched. CDR1 is MNHEY and CDR2 is SMNVEV in the germline V gene (reference sequence). The CDR3 length is 15 residues. The CDR3 DNA reads as TGTGCCAGCAGTCTACAGGGGCGGGACACCGGGGAGCTGTTTTTT. The encoded protein is CASSLQGRDTGELFF.

This chain uses TRBV10-2 with TRBJ2-3, with D perhaps TRBD2 (7 bases). The V and J ends lost 8 bases and 0 bases respectively, with 15 bases between them. The germline CDR1 and CDR2 sequences are WSHSY and SAAADI. The CDR3 covers 15 residues. The CDR3 nucleotides read TGCGCCAGCCTCCTGGGCGGGGGCAGCACAGATACGCAGTATTTT. Translation: CASLLGGGSTDTQYF.

The V and J genes are TRBV10-3 and TRBJ1-1; the D gene is possibly TRBD1 (6 bases). This CDR3 contains 14 residues. The germline V gene has CDR1 ENHRY and CDR2 SYGVKD. The V and J ends lost 4 bases and 0 bases respectively, with 9 bases between them. Here the CDR3 reads CAISGTVMNTEAFF. In nucleotides, the CDR3 is TGTGCCATCAGTGGGACAGTGATGAACACTGAAGCTTTCTTT.

The sample holds one count of this clone. V usage is TRBV7-8 and J usage is TRBJ1-2, with D uncertain. With 5 bases removed from V and 4 bases from J, the gap between germline ends came to 14 bases. In germline, CDR1 is SGHVS, CDR2 FQNEAQ. The CDR3 has 14 residues. The CDR3 nucleotides are TGTGCCAGCAGCCCCTCGAGGCGGATCTATGGCTACACCTTC. It translates to CASSPSRRIYGYTF.

The chain joins TRBV5-6 to TRBJ2-5; D may be TRBD2 (6 bases). Germline loops: CDR1 SGHDT, CDR2 YYEEEE. The CDR3 length is 15 residues. V was trimmed by 5 bases and J by 1 base, leaving 15 bases between them. The CDR3 region is CASSRTGVLQETQYF. CDR3 nucleotide sequence: TGTGCCAGCAGTCGGACGGGGGTGCTCCAAGAGACCCAGTACTTC. Drawing the rest from reference TRBV5-6 and TRBJ2-5, the complete variable domain is DAGVTQSPTHLIKTRGQQVTLRCSPKSGHDTVSWYQQALGQGPQFIFQYYEEEERQRGNFPDRFSGHQFPNYSSELNVNALLLGDSALYLCASSRTGVLQETQYFGPGTRLLVL.

The V and J genes are TRBV4-1 and TRBJ1-2; 9 bases map to TRBD1. There are 16 residues in the CDR3. Losses at the gene ends were 0 bases for V and 4 bases for J; bases not matched to a gene: 6. Germline values: CDR1 MGHRA, CDR2 YSYEKL. The CDR3 protein is CASSQEGQGFGYGYTF. Written as DNA, the CDR3 is TGCGCCAGCAGCCAAGAGGGACAGGGCTTTGGCTATGGCTACACCTTC.

The chain joins TRBV6-1 to TRBJ2-2, with TRBD2 as a possible D gene (6 bases). CDR3 length equals 16 residues. The germline V and J ends were trimmed by 1 base and 7 bases, with 16 bases remaining between them. Per the germline V gene, CDR1 is MNHNS and CDR2 is SASEGT. CDR3 DNA sequence: TGTGCCAGCAGTGAAGGGCCTGGACTGGGAGGCGGGGAGCTGTTTTTT. Protein product: CASSEGPGLGGGELFF.